Below, 32 T cell receptor beta chains from the same sample are listed, as sequenced in a study of blood T cell repertoires in COVID-19. Some clones are missing from TCRdb's copy, which holds only in-frame ones; the method was immunoSEQ multiplex PCR. This sample yields 200,000 to 250,000 clones, of which 70% to 90% are seen a single time; 5% to 6.5% belongs to the top ten. Material: peripheral blood. All receptors derive from a man aged 45-65 years with COVID-19, enrolled during active disease.

The rearrangement uses TRBV5-1 and TRBJ1-2; D is undetermined. Germline CDR1 SGHRS, CDR2 YFSETQ. Trimming removed 0 bases from V and 8 bases from J, with 8 bases in between. The length of the CDR3 is 12 residues. The CDR3 DNA reads as TGCGCCAGCAGCTTGGCAAGGGAGGGCTACACCTTC. Its protein product is CASSLAREGYTF.

The chain uses TRBV30 and TRBJ2-7; 8 positions agree with TRBD1. CDR1 is GTSNPN, CDR2 SVGIG, per germline (reference sequence). The CDR3 extends over 14 amino acids. V gave up 2 bases and J gave up 4 bases; unmatched junction bases: 7. The CDR3 nucleotides are TGTGCCTGGAGTCGGGTGACAGGGGTGTACGAGCAGTACTTC. Its protein is CAWSRVTGVYEQYF.

The V and J genes are TRBV18 and TRBJ2-7; TRBD1 might be the D (6 bases). The CDR3 is 16 residues long. Germline-derived CDR1 and CDR2 are KGHSH and LQKENI. The V end lost 3 bases, the J end lost 0 bases, and 15 bases lay between the germline ends. The CDR3 DNA sequence: TGTGCCAGCTCACCGCCCGGGACACTCAGCTCCTACGAGCAGTACTTC. This translates into CASSPPGTLSSYEQYF.

The chain employs TRBV6-6 and TRBJ2-7; 10 bases map to TRBD1. The CDR3 runs to 16 residues. Germline V CDR1 and CDR2: MNHNY, SVGAGI (reference sequence). Losses at the gene ends were 4 bases for V and 3 bases for J; bases not matched to a gene: 9. The CDR3 protein is CASSSPWDRGVYEQYF. CDR3 DNA: TGTGCCAGCAGTTCCCCTTGGGACAGGGGAGTCTACGAGCAGTACTTC.

The chain carries TRBV9 and TRBJ1-4, with TRBD1 as a possible D gene (6 bases). The length of the CDR3 is 14 residues. Germline CDR1 and CDR2: SGDLS and YYNGEE. Trimming took off 0 bases at V and 8 bases at J, with 11 bases between the two ends. CDR3 in DNA: TGTGCCAGCAGCGTAGGCAGGGGTAACGAAAAACTGTTTTTT. Translated: CASSVGRGNEKLFF.

The genes are TRBV6-5 and TRBJ2-1; 8 nucleotides agree with TRBD1. V shed 3 bases and J 15 bases; nucleotides not matched to a gene: 7. In germline, CDR1 is MNHEY, CDR2 SVGAGI. The CDR3 runs to 12 residues. The CDR3 sequence: CASSYGGQGWFF. The CDR3, as DNA: TGTGCCAGCAGTTATGGTGGACAGGGTTGGTTCTTC.

The chain uses TRBV11-2 and TRBJ2-5; possibly TRBD2 for D (5 bases). The CDR3 sequence is 13 residues long. The V end was cut by 5 bases, the J end by 2 bases, with 9 bases between. Germline V gene data show CDR1 as SGHAT and CDR2 as FQNNGV. The CDR3 sequence: CASSRGIQETQYF. The CDR3 bases are TGTGCCAGCAGCCGGGGAATTCAAGAGACCCAGTACTTC.

This rearrangement joins TRBV28 to TRBJ1-1, with TRBD1 identical over 9 bases. V lost 5 bases, J lost 5 bases, and 6 bases stayed unmatched. Germline values: CDR1 MDHEN, CDR2 SYDVKM. This CDR3 has 14 amino acids. The CDR3 protein is CASSAQTGGTEAFF. The CDR3 bases are TGTGCCAGCAGTGCCCAGACAGGGGGGACTGAAGCTTTCTTT.

Regarding this clone: The sample carries other DNA sequences with the same CDR3. The V gene is TRBV30, the J gene TRBJ2-5; D call uncertain. The CDR3 is 13 residues long. The V end was cut by 0 bases, the J end by 2 bases, with 7 bases between. The germline gives CDR1 GTSNPN, CDR2 SVGIG (reference sequence). DNA of the CDR3: TGTGCCTGGAGTGTTGGGCTGCAAGAGACCCAGTACTTC. It specifies CAWSVGLQETQYF. Complete variable domain (other parts from reference TRBV30 and TRBJ2-5): SQTIHQWPATLVQPVGSPLSLECTVEGTSNPNLYWYRQAAGRGLQLLFYSVGIGQISSEVPQNLSASRPQDRQFILSSKKLLLSDSGFYLCAWSVGLQETQYFGPGTRLLVL.

V gene TRBV3-1 (or the pseudogene TRBV3-2) combines with J gene TRBJ2-5; 14 bases align to TRBD2. The V segment lost 6 bases and the J segment 7 bases; nucleotides outside the gene matches: 1. Germline CDR1 LGHDT, CDR2 YNNKEL (reference sequence). The CDR3 sequence is 13 residues long. The CDR3 sequence: CASSGLAGGTQYF. The CDR3 nucleotides are TGTGCCAGCAGTGGACTAGCGGGGGGGACCCAGTACTTC.

J is TRBJ1-1 and V is TRBV5-1; D perhaps matches TRBD1 (6 bases). With 4 bases removed from V and 8 bases from J, the gap between germline ends came to 12 bases. The germline V gene has CDR1 SGHRS and CDR2 YFSETQ. This CDR3 spans 12 amino acids. The CDR3 protein is CASSQQGKEAFF. CDR3 nucleotide sequence: TGCGCCAGCAGCCAACAGGGTAAGGAAGCTTTCTTT.

V gene TRBV30 combines with J gene TRBJ1-6, with TRBD1 identical over 8 bases. Trimming removed 3 bases from V and 7 bases from J; junction bases left unmatched: 8. The length of the CDR3 is 15 residues. CDR1 is GTSNPN, CDR2 SVGIG, per germline (reference sequence). CDR3 sequence reads: CAWRVPGGWNSPLHF. In DNA form, the CDR3 reads TGTGCCTGGAGAGTCCCAGGGGGCTGGAATTCACCCCTCCACTTT.

The J gene is TRBJ2-7, the V gene TRBV25-1; TRBD2 aligns across 7 bases. The V and J ends lost 6 bases and 2 bases, in that order; junction bases with no gene match: 4. CDR3 length equals 13 residues. The germline gives CDR1 MGHDK, CDR2 SYGVNS. The CDR3, as DNA: TGTGCCAGCAGCCGGGGGACTACCTACGAGCAGTACTTC. It specifies CASSRGTTYEQYF.

This clone appeared a few times. The V and J genes are TRBV24-1 and TRBJ2-1, with 8 bases fitting TRBD2. V lost 5 bases and J lost 9; bases outside the gene matches: 11. The CDR3 contains 15 residues. Germline loops: CDR1 KGHDR, CDR2 SFDVKD. CDR3 nucleotide sequence: TGTGCCACCAGTGGCTGGGGACGGGGGGGCCCTGAGCAGTTCTTC. Translating it yields CATSGWGRGGPEQFF.

V usage is TRBV5-1 and J usage is TRBJ1-4; 9 bases are a match to TRBD1. CDR1 is SGHRS and CDR2 is YFSETQ in the germline V gene. V shed 0 bases, J shed 0 bases, and the junction held 6 bases outside the gene matches. The CDR3 extends over 18 amino acids. CDR3 coding DNA: TGCGCCAGCAGCTTGGGACTACAGGGGGCTCCAACTAATGAAAAACTGTTTTTT. It encodes CASSLGLQGAPTNEKLFF. Based on the CDR3 plus reference TRBV5-1 and TRBJ1-4, the full variable domain is KAGVTQTPRYLIKTRGQQVTLSCSPISGHRSVSWYQQTPGQGLQFLFEYFSETQRNKGNFPGRFSGRQFSNSRSEMNVSTLELGDSALYLCASSLGLQGAPTNEKLFFGSGTQLSVL.

V usage is TRBV20-1 and J usage is TRBJ2-2; 7 nucleotides line up with TRBD2. Trimming at V came to 3 bases and at J to 2 bases, leaving 3 bases not matched to a gene. Germline CDR1 is DFQATT and CDR2 is SNEGSKA (reference sequence). The CDR3 loop spans 14 amino acids. This CDR3 is CSASWGGNTGELFF. The CDR3 bases are TGCAGTGCTAGTTGGGGGGGAAACACCGGGGAGCTGTTTTTT.

The chain combines TRBV2 with TRBJ1-2, with TRBD1 identical over 9 bases. The CDR3 totals 14 residues. Germline-derived CDR1 and CDR2 are SNHLY and FYNNEI. J lost 5 bases, V lost 4 bases, and 5 bases had no gene match. For the CDR3, the DNA is TGTGCCAGCAGTGGGACGGGACAGGGATATGGCTACACCTTC. Its protein product is CASSGTGQGYGYTF.

This clone was counted once. The chain links TRBV4-2 to TRBJ2-3, with TRBD2 identical over 11 bases. The V and J ends lost 0 bases and 5 bases, in that order; junction bases with no gene match: 16. Germline CDR1 and CDR2: LGHNA and YNFKEQ. This CDR3 is 20 amino acids long. Here the CDR3 DNA reads TGTGCCAGCAGCCAAGAGATTCTCCTTACACTAGCGGGGGCCAGAGATACGCAGTATTTT. Its protein is CASSQEILLTLAGARDTQYF.

The genes are TRBV11-2 and TRBJ2-5; D is perhaps TRBD1 (5 bases). Germline V gene data show CDR1 as SGHAT and CDR2 as FQNNGV. Trimming removed 5 bases from V and 5 bases from J, with 21 bases in between. The CDR3 is made up of 16 amino acids. The CDR3: CASSPTPTEAMETQYF. The CDR3, as DNA: TGTGCCAGCAGCCCAACACCGACAGAGGCCATGGAGACCCAGTACTTC.

This clone showed up just once. The chain links TRBV10-3 to TRBJ2-7; TRBD1 matches 8 bases. Trimming removed 4 bases from V and 4 bases from J; junction bases left unmatched: 9. Germline V gene lookup returns CDR1 ENHRY and CDR2 SYGVKD. The CDR3 is made up of 15 amino acids. CDR3 loop: CAISGGDRRNYEQYF. CDR3 sequence (DNA): TGTGCCATCAGTGGGGGGGACAGGAGAAATTACGAGCAGTACTTC.

The rearrangement joins TRBV30 to TRBJ2-2, with a tentative D call TRBD1 (6 bases). Trimming removed 0 bases from V and 3 bases from J, with 11 bases in between. The length of the CDR3 is 15 residues. In germline, CDR1 is GTSNPN, CDR2 SVGIG (reference sequence). This CDR3 is CAWSVAGADTGELFF. CDR3 DNA: TGTGCCTGGAGTGTAGCAGGGGCTGACACCGGGGAGCTGTTTTTT.

This clone appeared a few times. J is TRBJ2-5 and V is TRBV7-9; tentative D call: TRBD1 (5 bases). Germline CDR1 SEHNR, CDR2 FQNEAQ (reference sequence). Trimming removed 11 bases at V and 3 bases at J, with 13 bases between. There are 12 residues in the CDR3. CDR3 nucleotide sequence: TGTGCCGCCAGGCAGGGTGAAGAGACCCAGTACTTC. As protein: CAARQGEETQYF. Variable domain in full (rest from reference TRBV7-9 and TRBJ2-5): DTGVSQNPRHKITKRGQNVTFRCDPISEHNRLYWYRQTLGQGPEFLTYFQNEAQLEKSRLLSDRFSAERPKGSFSTLEIQRTEQGDSAMYLCAARQGEETQYFGPGTRLLVL.

This chain uses TRBV28 with TRBJ2-2, with TRBD1 identical over 7 bases. The germline V gene has CDR1 MDHEN and CDR2 SYDVKM. CDR3 size: 12 residues. J lost 5 bases, V lost 8 bases, and 2 bases had no gene match. DNA for the CDR3: TGTGCCAGCGGGACAGAAACCGGGGAGCTGTTTTTT. Its translation: CASGTETGELFF.

The chain uses TRBV5-1 and TRBJ2-7; 10 bases align to TRBD1. The germline CDR1 and CDR2 sequences are SGHRS and YFSETQ. V lost 4 bases, J lost 2 bases, and 6 bases stayed unmatched. The CDR3 runs 15 residues. Written as DNA, the CDR3 is TGCGCCAGCAGCAAATCCGGGACAGGGGCCTACGAGCAGTACTTC. Its protein is CASSKSGTGAYEQYF.

This chain links TRBV5-6 with TRBJ1-5, with D unclear. The CDR3 totals 14 residues. Germline values: CDR1 SGHDT, CDR2 YYEEEE. V was shortened by 0 bases and J by 7 bases, with 11 bases between the two germline ends. The CDR3 DNA is TGTGCCAGCAGCTTGGCTTCGGGGAGACAGCCCCAGCATTTT. This translates into CASSLASGRQPQHF.

A single count supports this clone. This sequence joins TRBV4-2 and TRBJ2-3, with TRBD2 matching 12 bases. The V gene's germline CDR1 is LGHNA and CDR2 YNFKEQ. The CDR3 contains 19 residues. V was pared by 3 bases and J by 5 bases, with 15 bases of the junction left unmatched. This CDR3 is CASSQDPGLAGPRGDTQYF. The DNA of the CDR3 is TGTGCCAGCAGCCAGGATCCGGGACTAGCGGGTCCACGAGGAGATACGCAGTATTTT.

The rearrangement joins TRBV28 to TRBJ1-5; D is ambiguous. The CDR3 has 12 residues. V was clipped by 2 bases and J by 5 bases, with 4 bases between them. Germline lookup yields CDR1 MDHEN and CDR2 SYDVKM. The CDR3: CASSLGHQPQHF. The CDR3 DNA reads as TGTGCCAGCAGTTTAGGGCATCAGCCCCAGCATTTT. Full variable domain (remainder filled in from reference TRBV28 and TRBJ1-5): DVKVTQSSRYLVKRTGEKVFLECVQDMDHENMFWYRQDPGLGLRLIYFSYDVKMKEKGDIPEGYSVSREKKERFSLILESASTNQTSMYLCASSLGHQPQHFGDGTRLSIL.

The chain recombines TRBV29-1 with TRBJ2-2, with 9 nucleotides matching TRBD1. From germline, CDR1 is SQVTM and CDR2 ANQGSEA. Trimming cost V 4 bases and J 3 bases; bases outside gene matches: 0. The CDR3 is 13 amino acids. The CDR3 region is CSVGQGDTGELFF. The CDR3 nucleotides are TGCAGCGTTGGACAGGGGGACACCGGGGAGCTGTTTTTT.

V and J are TRBV2 and TRBJ2-3, with 8 nucleotides matching TRBD2. The CDR3 totals 16 residues. Germline V gene data show CDR1 as SNHLY and CDR2 as FYNNEI. V was clipped by 6 bases and J by 2 bases; unmatched bases: 10. The CDR3 nucleotides read TGTGCCAGCAGAGATTTGGCGGGGGGAAACACAGATACGCAGTATTTT. Encoded protein: CASRDLAGGNTDTQYF.

This clone was observed once. The V call is TRBV6-6, the J call TRBJ2-7; 10 bases agree with TRBD2. The CDR3 contains 14 residues. Trimming removed 4 bases from V and 4 bases from J; junction bases left unmatched: 4. Germline V gives CDR1 MNHNY, CDR2 SVGAGI (reference sequence). The CDR3 reads CASSSKRGGYEQYF. As DNA, the CDR3 is TGTGCCAGCAGTTCCAAGCGGGGGGGATACGAGCAGTACTTC.

This clone appeared once. V usage is TRBV6-1 and J usage is TRBJ1-6; no definite D call. This CDR3 contains 18 residues. CDR1 and CDR2 (germline): MNHNS, SASEGT. V was clipped by 2 bases and J by 0 bases, with 14 bases between them. The CDR3 DNA is TGTGCCAGCAGTGAAAAGGTCGGCGGTACCTCCTATAATTCACCCCTCCACTTT. Protein sequence: CASSEKVGGTSYNSPLHF.

The chain couples TRBV28 to TRBJ1-3, with D possibly TRBD1 on 5 matching bases. V dropped 2 bases and J dropped 0 bases, with 17 bases sitting between them. The CDR3 has 18 amino acids. Germline V CDR1 and CDR2: MDHEN, SYDVKM. CDR3 DNA: TGTGCCAGCAGTTTAGGAGGGGCCAGGCCCAACTCTGGAAACACCATATATTTT. It is translated as CASSLGGARPNSGNTIYF.